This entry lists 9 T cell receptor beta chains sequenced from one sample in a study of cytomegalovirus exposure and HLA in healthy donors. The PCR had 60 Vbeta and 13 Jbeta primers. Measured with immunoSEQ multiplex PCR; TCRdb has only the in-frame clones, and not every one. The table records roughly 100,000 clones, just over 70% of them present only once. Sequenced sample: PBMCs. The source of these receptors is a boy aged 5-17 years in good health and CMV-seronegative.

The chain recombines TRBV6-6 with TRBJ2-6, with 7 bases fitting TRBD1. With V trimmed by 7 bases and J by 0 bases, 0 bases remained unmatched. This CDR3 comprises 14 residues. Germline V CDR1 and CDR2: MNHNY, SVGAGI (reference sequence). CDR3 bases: TGTGCCAGCACAGGGGGCTCTGGGGCCAACGTCCTGACTTTC. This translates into CASTGGSGANVLTF.

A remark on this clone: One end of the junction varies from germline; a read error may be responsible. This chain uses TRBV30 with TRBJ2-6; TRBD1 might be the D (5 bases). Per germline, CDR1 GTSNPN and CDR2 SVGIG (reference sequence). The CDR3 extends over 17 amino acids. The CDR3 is CACTRSFSFSGANVLTF. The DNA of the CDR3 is TGTGCCTGTACTCGTAGTTTTTCCTTCTCTGGGGCCAACGTTCTGACTTTC.

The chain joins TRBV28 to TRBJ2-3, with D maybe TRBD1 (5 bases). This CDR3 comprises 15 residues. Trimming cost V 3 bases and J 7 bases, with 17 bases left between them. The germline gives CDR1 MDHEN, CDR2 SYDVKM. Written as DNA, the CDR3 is TGTGCCAGCAGTTTTGTTCAGGGAAGGATGAATACGCAGTATTTT. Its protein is CASSFVQGRMNTQYF. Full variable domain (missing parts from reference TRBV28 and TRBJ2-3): DVKVTQSSRYLVKRTGEKVFLECVQDMDHENMFWYRQDPGLGLRLIYFSYDVKMKEKGDIPEGYSVSREKKERFSLILESASTNQTSMYLCASSFVQGRMNTQYFGPGTRLTVL.

CDR3 nucleotides: TGCGCCAGCAGCCCTTACGGACAGGGGATCAGCCGGGAGACCCAGTACTTC. It encodes CASSPYGQGISRETQYF. This rearrangement joins TRBV4-1 to TRBJ2-5, with 9 bases fitting TRBD1. This CDR3 contains 17 residues. The trim removed 4 bases at V and 5 bases at J, leaving 14 bases unmatched. CDR1 and CDR2 (germline): MGHRA, YSYEKL.

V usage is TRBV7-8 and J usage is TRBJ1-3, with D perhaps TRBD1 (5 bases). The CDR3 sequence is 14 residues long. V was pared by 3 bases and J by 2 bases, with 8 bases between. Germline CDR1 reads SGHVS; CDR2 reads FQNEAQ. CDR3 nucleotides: TGTGCCAGCAGCTTCGGAGGGGCTGGAAACACCATATATTTT. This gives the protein CASSFGGAGNTIYF.

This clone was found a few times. CDR3 sequence reads: CASSRRRFGNQPQHF. CDR3 nucleotides: TGCGCCAGCAGCCGAAGGAGGTTCGGTAATCAGCCCCAGCATTTT. This chain joins TRBV4-1 and TRBJ1-5, with D unresolved. CDR3 length: 15 amino acids. Trimming removed 4 bases from V and 4 bases from J, with 14 bases in between. CDR1 is MGHRA, CDR2 YSYEKL, per germline.

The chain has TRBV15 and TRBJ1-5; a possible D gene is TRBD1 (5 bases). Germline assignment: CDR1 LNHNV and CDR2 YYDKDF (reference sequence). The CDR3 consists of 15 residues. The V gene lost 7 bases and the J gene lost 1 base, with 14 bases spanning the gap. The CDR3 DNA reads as TGTGCCACCAAACAGGAAAGGACAAGCAATCAGCCCCAGCATTTT. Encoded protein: CATKQERTSNQPQHF.

The CDR3 here is CASSSPGQGGSYEQYF. For the CDR3, the DNA is TGTGCCAGCAGTTCTCCGGGACAGGGTGGGTCCTACGAGCAGTACTTC. V is TRBV28 and J is TRBJ2-7, with 9 bases matching TRBD1. The J segment lost 1 base and the V segment lost 4 bases, leaving 8 bases of the junction unmatched. Germline V gives CDR1 MDHEN, CDR2 SYDVKM. The CDR3 length is 16 residues.

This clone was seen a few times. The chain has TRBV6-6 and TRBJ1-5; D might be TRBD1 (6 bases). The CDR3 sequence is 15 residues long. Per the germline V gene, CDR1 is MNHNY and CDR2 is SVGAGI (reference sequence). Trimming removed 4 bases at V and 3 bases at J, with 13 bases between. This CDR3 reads CASSSGQLFNQPQHF. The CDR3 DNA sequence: TGTGCCAGCAGTTCCGGACAGCTTTTCAATCAGCCCCAGCATTTT.